One sample yielded the 10 T cell receptor beta chains listed below, sequenced in a study of blood T cell repertoires in COVID-19 (dated by TCRdb to about 2020). Library prep was done by the immunoSEQ multiplex PCR assay. TCRdb obtained this table from immuneACCESS and retained in-frame rearrangements with V and J assigned. These tables miss some clones; where compared with another copy, unresolved V genes account for less than half of the shortfall, and the remainder is unexplained. The sample contains about 65,000 clones, roughly nine tenths of them found a single time. The ten largest clones add up to over 0.95% of the sample. The sequenced sample consisted of peripheral blood. The receptors shown here come from a man in his sixties with acute or convalescent COVID-19.

The chain joins TRBV6-4 to TRBJ2-7; 7 bases are shared with TRBD1. V dropped 10 bases and J dropped 4; count of bases not matched to a gene: 16. Germline CDR1 and CDR2: MRHNA and SNTAGT. This CDR3 is 15 amino acids long. CDR3 DNA: TGTGCCATCCTAGACAGGGCAGGGGGTGTGTACGAGCAGTACTTC. Its translation is CAILDRAGGVYEQYF.

This clone showed up just once. This rearrangement joins TRBV13 to TRBJ1-6, with D perhaps matching TRBD1 (5 bases). The CDR3 runs 14 residues. Deletions cut 2 bases from V and 3 bases from J, with 5 bases between. Germline loops: CDR1 PRHDT, CDR2 FYEKMQ (reference sequence). The CDR3 coding sequence is TGTGCCAGCAGCTTAACAGGCTATAATTCACCCCTCCACTTT. Protein sequence: CASSLTGYNSPLHF. Filled out from reference TRBV13 and TRBJ1-6, the complete variable domain reads AAGVIQSPRHLIKEKRETATLKCYPIPRHDTVYWYQQGPGQDPQFLISFYEKMQSDKGSIPDRFSAQQFSDYHSELNMSSLELGDSALYFCASSLTGYNSPLHFGNGTRLTVT.

The chain combines TRBV29-1 with TRBJ1-3, with TRBD1 matching 9 bases. The CDR3 sequence is 15 residues long. Per the germline V gene, CDR1 is SQVTM and CDR2 is ANQGSEA. V lost 7 bases and J lost 0; bases outside the gene matches: 7. This chain's CDR3 is CSAQQGASSGNTIYF. The CDR3, as DNA: TGCAGCGCGCAACAGGGGGCTTCCTCTGGAAACACCATATATTTT.

The V call is TRBV3-1 (or the pseudogene TRBV3-2), the J call TRBJ2-2, with no clear D. V was trimmed by 1 base and J by 2 bases, leaving 8 bases between them. Looked up from germline, CDR1 is LGHDT and CDR2 is YNNKEL (reference sequence). The CDR3 is made up of 15 amino acids. The CDR3 sequence: CASSQGRVNTGELFF. For the CDR3, the DNA is TGTGCCAGCAGCCAAGGAAGAGTTAACACCGGGGAGCTGTTTTTT.

This clone has more than one count but fewer than ten. This chain connects TRBV5-4 to TRBJ1-2, with 7 bases lining up with TRBD1. This CDR3 has 14 amino acids. Germline CDR1 and CDR2: SGHNT and YYREEE (reference sequence). The V gene end was trimmed by 5 bases and the J gene end by 4 bases; junction bases not matched to a gene: 8. The CDR3 protein is CASSSTGTAYGYTF. CDR3 DNA sequence: TGTGCCAGCAGTTCTACCGGGACAGCCTATGGCTACACCTTC.

The V and J genes are TRBV29-1 and TRBJ2-1; D gene uncertain. The CDR3 runs to 15 residues. The V and J ends lost 1 base and 4 bases respectively, with 14 bases between them. Germline lookup yields CDR1 SQVTM and CDR2 ANQGSEA. CDR3 coding DNA: TGCAGCGTTGAAGTCCTAGGCAGTTCATACAATGAGCAGTTCTTC. Its protein product is CSVEVLGSSYNEQFF.

V and J are TRBV2 and TRBJ1-5; possible D gene TRBD1, 5 bases. This CDR3 comprises 13 residues. V lost 4 bases and J lost 4, with 8 bases in between. Germline values: CDR1 SNHLY, CDR2 FYNNEI. The CDR3 DNA sequence: TGTGCCAGCAGTGCGGACATTAATCAGCCCCAGCATTTT. Translating gives CASSADINQPQHF.

This clone has just one count. The chain combines TRBV15 with TRBJ2-4; 7 nucleotides agree with TRBD1. The germline CDR1 and CDR2 sequences are LNHNV and YYDKDF (reference sequence). V lost 4 bases to trimming and J lost 5 bases; unmatched junction nucleotides: 8. This CDR3 spans 15 amino acids. For the CDR3, the DNA is TGTGCCACCAGCAACCCCGGGACAGCAGAAAACATTCAGTACTTC. Amino acids: CATSNPGTAENIQYF. Using reference TRBV15 and TRBJ2-4 for the parts outside the CDR3, the full variable domain is DAMVIQNPRYQVTQFGKPVTLSCSQTLNHNVMYWYQQKSSQAPKLLFHYYDKDFNNEADTPDNFQSRRPNTSFCFLDIRSPGLGDTAMYLCATSNPGTAENIQYFGAGTRLSVL.

The V and J genes are TRBV5-1 and TRBJ2-3; D perhaps matches TRBD2 (7 bases). Trimming cost V 5 bases and J 0 bases, with 10 bases left between them. Per germline, CDR1 SGHRS and CDR2 YFSETQ. The CDR3 is made up of 14 amino acids. CDR3 DNA: TGCGCCAGCAGGGCGGGGGCCAGCACAGATACGCAGTATTTT. This sequence encodes CASRAGASTDTQYF.

The chain employs TRBV10-1 and TRBJ2-7; 10 nucleotides align to TRBD1. Losses at the gene ends were 2 bases for V and 5 bases for J; bases not matched to a gene: 3. Germline V gene data show CDR1 as WNHNN and CDR2 as SYGVQD (reference sequence). The CDR3 consists of 14 residues. CDR3 in amino acids: CASSEGQGGHEQYF. CDR3 sequence (DNA): TGCGCCAGCAGTGAGGGACAGGGGGGACACGAGCAGTACTTC.